The 3 T cell receptor beta chains listed next were all sequenced from one sample in a study of blood T cells in healthy people across ages. A second PCR, run for about 6 to 11 cycles, used a sample-barcoded 5' primer plus a J-beta primer mix. TCRdb re-called the 5' RACE reads with MiXCR, one entry per CDR3 protein. This table has roughly 2 million distinct CDR3 sequences, around 50% appearing once. The sample was blood. Receptors originate from a woman in her thirties or forties in good health.

The chain carries TRBV7-2 and TRBJ2-7, with D perhaps matching TRBD2 (7 bases). The CDR3 has 14 amino acids. Germline-derived CDR1 and CDR2 are SGHTA and FQGNSA. The V gene lost 7 bases and the J gene lost 7 bases, with 20 bases spanning the gap. CDR3 nucleotide sequence: TGTGCCAGCACCAGGCTCCGGGGGGCTCGGGAGCAGTACTTC. This sequence encodes CASTRLRGAREQYF. Combining the CDR3 with reference TRBV7-2 and TRBJ2-7 gives the whole variable domain GAGVSQSPSNKVTEKGKDVELRCDPISGHTALYWYRQSLGQGLEFLIYFQGNSAPDKSGLPSDRFSAERTGGSVSTLTIQRTQQEDSAVYLCASTRLRGAREQYFGPGTRLTVT.

The V and J genes are TRBV4-1 and TRBJ2-3; perhaps TRBD2 as D (6 bases). CDR1 is MGHRA and CDR2 is YSYEKL in the germline V gene. CDR3 length equals 16 residues. V dropped 0 bases and J dropped 6 bases, with 16 bases sitting between them. The CDR3 DNA reads TGCGCCAGCAGCCAAGATGGTTTCCCTAGCGCGGATACGCAGTATTTT. It is translated as CASSQDGFPSADTQYF.

As regards this clonotype: Because it lacks the conserved phenylalanine or tryptophan at the end, this CDR3 is likely a read error. The chain combines TRBV24-1 with TRBJ2-1; D is tentatively TRBD1 or TRBD2 (5 bases each). V was trimmed by 4 bases and J by 7 bases, leaving 10 bases between them. The CDR3 totals 13 residues. Germline CDR1 is KGHDR and CDR2 is SFDVKD. CDR3 sequence (DNA): TGTGCCACCAGTGAATTGGGACCGAATGAGCAGTTCGTC. Protein sequence: CATSELGPNEQFV.